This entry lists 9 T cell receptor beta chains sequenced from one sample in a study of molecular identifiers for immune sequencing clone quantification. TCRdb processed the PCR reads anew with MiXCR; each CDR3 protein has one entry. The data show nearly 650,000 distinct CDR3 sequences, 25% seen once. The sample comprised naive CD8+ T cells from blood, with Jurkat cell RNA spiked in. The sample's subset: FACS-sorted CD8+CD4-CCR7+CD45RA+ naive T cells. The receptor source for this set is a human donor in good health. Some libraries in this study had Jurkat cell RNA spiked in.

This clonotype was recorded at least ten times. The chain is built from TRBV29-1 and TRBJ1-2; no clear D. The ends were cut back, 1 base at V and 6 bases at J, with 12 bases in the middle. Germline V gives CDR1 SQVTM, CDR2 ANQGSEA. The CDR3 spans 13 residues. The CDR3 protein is CSVEVRREDGYTF. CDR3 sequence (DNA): TGCAGCGTTGAAGTTCGGAGGGAGGATGGCTACACCTTC.

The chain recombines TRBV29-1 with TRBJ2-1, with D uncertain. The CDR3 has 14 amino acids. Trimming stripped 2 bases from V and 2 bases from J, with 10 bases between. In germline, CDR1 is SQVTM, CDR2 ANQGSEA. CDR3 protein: CSVELRSTYNEQFF. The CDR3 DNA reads TGCAGCGTTGAACTCCGTTCGACCTACAATGAGCAGTTCTTC.

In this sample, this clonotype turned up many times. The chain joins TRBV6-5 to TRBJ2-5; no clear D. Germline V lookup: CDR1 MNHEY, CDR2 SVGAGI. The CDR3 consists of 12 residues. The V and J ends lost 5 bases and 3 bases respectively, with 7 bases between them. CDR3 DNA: TGTGCCAGCAGTGAGGACGAAGAGACCCAGTACTTC. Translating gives CASSEDEETQYF.

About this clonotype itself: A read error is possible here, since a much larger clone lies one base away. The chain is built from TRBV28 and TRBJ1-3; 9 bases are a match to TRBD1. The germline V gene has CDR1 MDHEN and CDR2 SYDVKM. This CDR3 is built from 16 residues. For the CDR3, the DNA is TGTGCCAGCGGTTTAACCGGACAGGGGTATGGAAACACCATATATTTT. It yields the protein CASGLTGQGYGNTIYF.

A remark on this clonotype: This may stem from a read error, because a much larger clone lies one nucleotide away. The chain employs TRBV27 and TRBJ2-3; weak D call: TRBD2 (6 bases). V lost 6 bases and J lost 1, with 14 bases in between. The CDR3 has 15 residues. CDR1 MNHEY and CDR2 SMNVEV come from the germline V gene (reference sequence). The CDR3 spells CASSLGGIGTDTQYF. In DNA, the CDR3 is TGTGCCAGCAGCCTTGGCGGGATTGGCACAGATACGCAGTATTTT.

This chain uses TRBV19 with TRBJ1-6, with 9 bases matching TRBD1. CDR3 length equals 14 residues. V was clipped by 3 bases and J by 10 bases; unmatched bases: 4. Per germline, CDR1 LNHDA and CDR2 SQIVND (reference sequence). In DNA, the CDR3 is TGTGCCAGTAGTATTCTGACAGGGGGATCACCCCTCCACTTT. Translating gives CASSILTGGSPLHF.

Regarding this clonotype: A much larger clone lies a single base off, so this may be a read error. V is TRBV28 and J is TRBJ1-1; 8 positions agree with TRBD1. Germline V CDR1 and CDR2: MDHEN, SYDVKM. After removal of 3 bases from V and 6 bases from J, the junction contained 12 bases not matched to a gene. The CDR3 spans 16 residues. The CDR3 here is CASSFRTGQLRAEAFF. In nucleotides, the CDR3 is TGTGCCAGCAGTTTCCGGACAGGGCAACTGAGGGCTGAAGCTTTCTTT.

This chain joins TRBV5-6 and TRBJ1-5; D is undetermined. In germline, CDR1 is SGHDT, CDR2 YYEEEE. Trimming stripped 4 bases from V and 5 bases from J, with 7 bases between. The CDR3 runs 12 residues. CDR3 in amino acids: CASSVTDQPQHF. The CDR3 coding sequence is TGTGCCAGCAGCGTTACAGATCAGCCCCAGCATTTT.

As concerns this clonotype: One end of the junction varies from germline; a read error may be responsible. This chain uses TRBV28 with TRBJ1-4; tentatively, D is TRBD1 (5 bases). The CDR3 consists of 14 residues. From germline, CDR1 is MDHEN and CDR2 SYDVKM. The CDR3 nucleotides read TGTGCCAGCAGTCGTCCCTTCCAGGGTGAAAAACCGTTTTTT. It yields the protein CASSRPFQGEKPFF.